The entry below gives a single T cell receptor (beta chain) sequence along with its context. Its antigen is undetermined. The sample originates from a study of response to subunit inactivated influenza vaccine. Study-wide results and caveats: Each seasonal flu vaccination may recruit only limited new T cells, authors suggested.

V trimming: 7 bases; J trimming: 7 bases; junction bases outside the gene matches: 14. Germline CDR1 reads DFQATT; CDR2 reads SNEGSKA (reference sequence). The length of the CDR3 is 15 residues. TCRdb ran MiXCR on the RT-PCR reads and lists one entry per CDR3 protein. Of roughly 670,000 distinct CDR3 sequences in the sample, 11% to 15% are singletons; the top ten hold less than 8.5%. The genes are TRBV20-1 and TRBJ1-4; 8 positions match TRBD1. Sequencing was performed on PBMCs from blood, taken roughly 2 weeks before vaccination. The clonotype originates from a man aged 45 to 65 who received an inactivated influenza vaccine. The CDR3 reads CSVEDRERFSEKLFF. DNA of the CDR3: TGCAGTGTTGAGGACAGGGAGAGATTTAGTGAAAAACTGTTTTTT.